This passage covers 26 T cell receptor beta chains from one sample sequenced in a study of early T cells in non-severe SARS-CoV-2 infection. One entry per CDR3 protein results from TCRdb running MiXCR on the 5' RACE reads. The sample holds around 40,000 distinct CDR3 sequences, roughly 6% seen once. Specimen: whole blood. These receptors originate from an adult who was a healthcare worker with PCR-confirmed SARS-CoV-2 infection or an uninfected control (not recorded which).

This chain uses TRBV29-1 with TRBJ2-1, with a tentative D call TRBD2 (6 bases). V gave up 2 bases and J gave up 7 bases, with 12 bases separating them. CDR3 size: 13 residues. Per germline, CDR1 SQVTM and CDR2 ANQGSEA. CDR3 sequence (DNA): TGCAGCGTTGAAACGGGAGTGGTAAATGAGCAGTTCTTC. Its protein product is CSVETGVVNEQFF.

This clonotype was seen at least ten times. V and J are TRBV7-9 and TRBJ1-2; 11 bases map to TRBD1. J lost 7 bases, V lost 7 bases, and 8 bases had no gene match. This CDR3 has 14 amino acids. Germline CDR1 and CDR2: SEHNR and FQNEAQ (reference sequence). The CDR3 sequence: CASNPGQGAVGYTF. CDR3 coding DNA: TGTGCCAGCAACCCCGGACAGGGGGCAGTTGGCTACACCTTC.

The rearrangement links TRBV3-1 to TRBJ1-2, with D unresolved. The CDR3 sequence is 13 residues long. Germline-derived CDR1 and CDR2 are LGHDT and YNNKEL (reference sequence). V was trimmed by 7 bases and J by 5 bases, leaving 14 bases between them. The CDR3 sequence: CASTPPRGYGYTF. CDR3 DNA sequence: TGTGCCAGCACCCCCCCTCGCGGGTATGGCTACACCTTC.

This clonotype was seen at least ten times. The V and J genes are TRBV5-5 and TRBJ1-6; D is unresolved. V shed 0 bases and J shed 11 bases, with 12 bases lying between them. Germline values: CDR1 SGHKS, CDR2 YYEKEE (reference sequence). The CDR3 length is 14 residues. DNA of the CDR3: TGTGCCAGCAGCTTGGGGGAAAGGAATCCACCCCTCCACTTT. This codes for CASSLGERNPPLHF.

This clonotype was seen only a few times. The chain couples TRBV7-9 to TRBJ1-5, with D tentatively TRBD1 (5 bases). The V gene lost 4 bases and the J gene lost 5 bases, with 9 bases spanning the gap. CDR1 is SEHNR and CDR2 is FQNEAQ in the germline V gene (reference sequence). CDR3 length equals 13 residues. CDR3 in amino acids: CASSSGAYQPQHF. DNA for the CDR3: TGTGCCAGCAGCTCTGGGGCTTATCAGCCCCAGCATTTT.

This clonotype has ten or more counts. The rearrangement uses TRBV7-2 and TRBJ2-1; TRBD2 matches 10 bases. Germline V gene sequence: CDR1 SGHTA, CDR2 FQGNSA. With V trimmed by 3 bases and J by 7 bases, 9 bases remained unmatched. The CDR3 is 16 residues long. CDR3 protein: CASSFLRAGGRNEQFF. DNA for the CDR3: TGTGCCAGCAGCTTCCTTCGAGCGGGAGGGCGAAATGAGCAGTTCTTC. The full variable domain, its missing parts supplied by reference TRBV7-2 and TRBJ2-1, is GAGVSQSPSNKVTEKGKDVELRCDPISGHTALYWYRQSLGQGLEFLIYFQGNSAPDKSGLPSDRFSAERTGGSVSTLTIQRTQQEDSAVYLCASSFLRAGGRNEQFFGPGTRLTVL.

Ten or more counts support this clonotype. The chain carries TRBV29-1 and TRBJ2-1; 8 bases align to TRBD2. V was pared by 3 bases and J by 6 bases, with 10 bases of the junction left unmatched. The CDR3 is 15 residues long. Looked up from germline, CDR1 is SQVTM and CDR2 is ANQGSEA. CDR3 in amino acids: CSVEFSGTSFNEQFF. The CDR3 DNA sequence: TGCAGCGTTGAGTTCAGCGGGACTAGTTTCAATGAGCAGTTCTTC.

This clonotype was detected ten times or more. The chain recombines TRBV21-1 with TRBJ2-1; the table names TRBD2, a call not compared with the DNA. TRBV21-1 is a known pseudogene. There are 14 residues in the CDR3. Written as DNA, the CDR3 is TGTGCCAGCAGCAGCCGGGACTTCGAGAATGAGCAGTTCTTC. It encodes CASSSRDFENEQFF.

The sample holds many counts of this clonotype. As DNA, the CDR3 is TGTGCCAGCAGCTTAAGATCGGACAGCTCCTACAATGAGCAGTTCTTC. It specifies CASSLRSDSSYNEQFF. The chain employs TRBV11-2 and TRBJ2-1; weak D call: TRBD1 (6 bases). V gave up 2 bases and J gave up 0 bases, with 11 bases separating them. Germline loops: CDR1 SGHAT, CDR2 FQNNGV. This CDR3 is built from 16 residues.

This clonotype was seen a handful of times. The chain is built from TRBV4-3 and TRBJ2-1; 12 positions match TRBD2. The CDR3 loop spans 16 amino acids. Germline V gives CDR1 LGHNA, CDR2 YSLEER. After removal of 1 base from V and 4 bases from J, the junction contained 2 bases not matched to a gene. The CDR3 protein is CASSQVLAGGYNEQFF. CDR3 DNA: TGCGCCAGCAGCCAAGTTCTAGCGGGAGGGTACAATGAGCAGTTCTTC.

In its sample, this clonotype was seen many times. V is TRBV12-3 or TRBV12-4 and J is TRBJ1-3; D remains ambiguous. The CDR3 is made up of 14 amino acids. V was cut by 3 bases and J by 0 bases, with 6 bases left in between. For the CDR3, the DNA is TGTGCCAGCAGTTTGGCCAACTCTGGAAACACCATATATTTT. As protein: CASSLANSGNTIYF.

The chain uses TRBV20-1 and TRBJ2-1; 11 nucleotides match TRBD2. The J segment lost 0 bases and the V segment lost 1 base, leaving 5 bases of the junction unmatched. The CDR3 length is 17 residues. Looked up from germline, CDR1 is DFQATT and CDR2 is SNEGSKA (reference sequence). DNA for the CDR3: TGCAGTGCTAGAGTCCTAGCGGGAGGCAGCTCCTACAATGAGCAGTTCTTC. This sequence encodes CSARVLAGGSSYNEQFF.

The genes are TRBV2 and TRBJ2-1; 7 bases align to TRBD1. Germline trimming cut 7 bases from V and 7 bases from J; bases unmatched to any gene: 10. The CDR3 is made up of 14 amino acids. CDR1 SNHLY and CDR2 FYNNEI come from the germline V gene. CDR3 protein: CASIRTGLMNEQFF. In DNA form, the CDR3 reads TGTGCCAGCATCCGGACAGGATTGATGAATGAGCAGTTCTTC.

This clonotype was seen at least ten times. The CDR3 loop is CASSVGLAEKLFF. CDR3 DNA: TGTGCCAGCAGTGTCGGGTTAGCTGAAAAACTGTTTTTT. V usage is TRBV2 and J usage is TRBJ1-4, with D unresolved. CDR3 length: 13 amino acids. Germline CDR1 is SNHLY and CDR2 is FYNNEI. The ends were cut back, 4 bases at V and 7 bases at J, with 10 bases in the middle.

This clonotype ranks as medium-sized (0.01 to 0.1%). The rearrangement joins TRBV20-1 to TRBJ1-1, with D tentatively TRBD1 (6 bases). This CDR3 region has 16 residues. Trimming shortened V by 5 bases and J by 6 bases, and 25 bases separated the two germline ends. The germline gives CDR1 DFQATT, CDR2 SNEGSKA (reference sequence). CDR3 protein: CSALRTASRELPEAFF. CDR3 in DNA: TGCAGTGCTCTTCGGACAGCCTCGAGGGAGTTGCCTGAAGCTTTCTTT.

This clonotype occurred many times. The V and J genes are TRBV7-6 and TRBJ2-1; a possible D gene is TRBD2 (6 bases). CDR3 length equals 17 residues. Germline V gene sequence: CDR1 SGHVS, CDR2 FNYEAQ. V dropped 5 bases and J dropped 7 bases, with 24 bases sitting between them. DNA of the CDR3: TGTGCCAGCAGCGAAACCCCTACTAGCCTCGGTACGAATGAGCAGTTCTTC. As protein: CASSETPTSLGTNEQFF. Looking up the rest from reference TRBV7-6 and TRBJ2-1 gives the full variable domain: GAGVSQSPRYKVTKRGQDVALRCDPISGHVSLYWYRQALGQGPEFLTYFNYEAQQDKSGLPNDRFSAERPEGSISTLTIQRTEQRDSAMYRCASSETPTSLGTNEQFFGPGTRLTVL.

This clonotype was seen only a few times. The chain is built from TRBV6-5 and TRBJ2-5; 7 nucleotides match TRBD2. V dropped 0 bases and J dropped 5; count of bases not matched to a gene: 6. Looked up from germline, CDR1 is MNHEY and CDR2 is SVGAGI. The CDR3 covers 15 residues. This CDR3 reads CASSYSIDGRETQYF. CDR3 in DNA: TGTGCCAGCAGTTACTCGATTGACGGGAGGGAGACCCAGTACTTC.

This clonotype appeared many times. The chain employs TRBV4-1 and TRBJ2-1; the D gene could be TRBD1 or TRBD2 (6 bases each). Trimming cost V 1 base and J 8 bases, with 15 bases left between them. Per the germline V gene, CDR1 is MGHRA and CDR2 is YSYEKL. The CDR3 is made up of 15 amino acids. This chain's CDR3 is CASSQGQGRWYEQFF. In DNA, the CDR3 is TGCGCCAGCAGCCAAGGGCAGGGGAGGTGGTATGAGCAGTTCTTC.

The table lists this clonotype with many counts. The chain uses TRBV18 and TRBJ2-1, with D perhaps matching TRBD2 (5 bases). Germline V gives CDR1 KGHSH, CDR2 LQKENI. The V end lost 2 bases, the J end lost 9 bases, and 5 bases lay between the germline ends. CDR3 length: 11 residues. DNA of the CDR3: TGTGCCAGCTCACCAGGAGGTGAGCAGTTCTTC. This translates into CASSPGGEQFF.

This clonotype was seen repeatedly, ten times or more. CDR3 residues: CSAKNPRGPSYEQYF. CDR3 bases: TGCAGTGCTAAAAACCCTCGAGGTCCCTCCTACGAGCAGTACTTC. This sequence joins TRBV20-1 and TRBJ2-7; no clear D gene. The CDR3 is made up of 15 amino acids. Germline CDR1 and CDR2: DFQATT and SNEGSKA (reference sequence). Trimming took 4 bases from V and 0 from J, leaving 16 bases between them.

The sample holds many counts of this clonotype. V and J are TRBV28 and TRBJ2-5; 14 nucleotides agree with TRBD2. Germline V lookup: CDR1 MDHEN, CDR2 SYDVKM. There are 15 residues in the CDR3. The J segment lost 4 bases and the V segment lost 8 bases, leaving 6 bases of the junction unmatched. CDR3 protein: CASGRTSGRSETQYF. CDR3 nucleotide sequence: TGTGCCAGCGGCAGGACTAGCGGGAGGTCAGAGACCCAGTACTTC.

The chain has TRBV4-3 and TRBJ2-7; 7 nucleotides agree with TRBD2. In germline, CDR1 is LGHNA, CDR2 YSLEER. The trim removed 3 bases at V and 1 base at J, leaving 6 bases unmatched. The CDR3 runs 15 residues. The CDR3 here is CASSQQASGSYEQYF. CDR3 sequence (DNA): TGCGCCAGCAGCCAGCAGGCTAGCGGATCCTACGAGCAGTACTTC.

This clonotype occurred many times. J is TRBJ2-1 and V is TRBV28, with D possibly TRBD2 on 6 matching bases. The V end was cut by 6 bases, the J end by 5 bases, with 8 bases between. Germline CDR1 is MDHEN and CDR2 is SYDVKM. The CDR3 is 12 residues long. The CDR3 nucleotides are TGTGCCAGCAGGGACTACAACAATGAGCAGTTCTTC. Translated, it gives CASRDYNNEQFF.

This clonotype was recorded at least ten times. This chain uses TRBV10-3 with TRBJ2-5, with TRBD2 identical over 14 bases. V shed 10 bases, J shed 7 bases, and the junction held 8 bases outside the gene matches. This CDR3 spans 14 amino acids. The germline V gene encodes CDR1 ENHRY and CDR2 SYGVKD. DNA of the CDR3: TGTGCCACCGGACTAGCGGGAGGCTTGGGGACCCAGTACTTC. Translation: CATGLAGGLGTQYF.

The chain joins TRBV7-2 to TRBJ1-4; a possible D gene is TRBD1 (6 bases). V dropped 1 base and J dropped 6 bases, with 12 bases sitting between them. The CDR3 contains 15 residues. Germline V gene sequence: CDR1 SGHTA, CDR2 FQGNSA. CDR3 amino acids: CASSLVYREDEKLFF. Here the CDR3 DNA reads TGTGCCAGCAGCTTAGTCTACAGGGAGGATGAAAAACTGTTTTTT.

There are a few counts of this clonotype. The chain has TRBV7-2 and TRBJ2-3; TRBD2 is a possible D gene (5 bases). The CDR3 runs to 13 residues. In germline, CDR1 is SGHTA, CDR2 FQGNSA. Trimming pared 6 bases from V and 6 bases from J, leaving 13 bases between. CDR3 residues: CASRNTRADTQYF. CDR3 nucleotides: TGTGCCAGCAGGAACACTAGGGCGGATACGCAGTATTTT.